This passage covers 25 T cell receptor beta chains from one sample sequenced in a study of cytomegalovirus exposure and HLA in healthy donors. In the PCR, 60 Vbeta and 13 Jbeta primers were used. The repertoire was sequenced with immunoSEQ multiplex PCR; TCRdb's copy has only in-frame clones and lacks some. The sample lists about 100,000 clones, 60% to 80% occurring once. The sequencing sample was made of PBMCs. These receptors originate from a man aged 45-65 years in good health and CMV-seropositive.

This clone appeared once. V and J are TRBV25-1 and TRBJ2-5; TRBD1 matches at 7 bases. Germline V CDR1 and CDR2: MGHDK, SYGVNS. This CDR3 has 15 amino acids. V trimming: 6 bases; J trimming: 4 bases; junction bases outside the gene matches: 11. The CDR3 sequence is CASSSATGSRETQYF. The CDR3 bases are TGTGCCAGCAGCTCTGCGACAGGGTCAAGAGAGACCCAGTACTTC.

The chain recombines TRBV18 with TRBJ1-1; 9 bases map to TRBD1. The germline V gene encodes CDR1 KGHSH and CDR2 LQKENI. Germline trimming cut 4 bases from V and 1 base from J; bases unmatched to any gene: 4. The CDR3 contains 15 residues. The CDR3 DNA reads TGTGCCAGCTCACGGGGACAGGGAGAGAACACTGAAGCTTTCTTT. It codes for CASSRGQGENTEAFF. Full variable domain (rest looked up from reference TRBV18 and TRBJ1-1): NAGVMQNPRHLVRRRGQEARLRCSPMKGHSHVYWYRQLPEEGLKFMVYLQKENIIDESGMPKERFSAEFPKEGPSILRIQQVVRGDSAAYFCASSRGQGENTEAFFGQGTRLTVV.

Written as DNA, the CDR3 is TGTGCCAGCAGCTCCCCCGCGGGAGGGGGCGATGGCTACACCTTC. The encoded protein is CASSSPAGGGDGYTF. The chain couples TRBV13 to TRBJ1-2, with 7 positions matching TRBD1. V was clipped by 4 bases and J by 6 bases; unmatched bases: 11. This CDR3 comprises 15 residues. Germline CDR1 reads PRHDT; CDR2 reads FYEKMQ (reference sequence).

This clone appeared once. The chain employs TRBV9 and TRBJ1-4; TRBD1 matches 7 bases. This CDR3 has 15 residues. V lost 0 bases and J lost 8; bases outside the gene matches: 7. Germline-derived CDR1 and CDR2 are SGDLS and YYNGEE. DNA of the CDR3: TGTGCCAGCAGCGTAGCTATACAGGGGAGAGAAAAACTGTTTTTT. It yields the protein CASSVAIQGREKLFF.

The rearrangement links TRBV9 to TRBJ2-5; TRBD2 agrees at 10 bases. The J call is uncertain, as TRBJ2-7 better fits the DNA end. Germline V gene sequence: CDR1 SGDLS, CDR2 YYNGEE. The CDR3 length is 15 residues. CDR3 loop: CASSVGTSDAYEQYF. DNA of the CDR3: TGTGCCAGCAGCGTCGGGACTAGCGACGCCTACGAGCAGTACTTC.

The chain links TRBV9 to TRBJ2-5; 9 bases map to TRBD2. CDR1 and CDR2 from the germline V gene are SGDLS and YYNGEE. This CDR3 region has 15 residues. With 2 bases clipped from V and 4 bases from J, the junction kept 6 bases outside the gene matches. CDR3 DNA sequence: TGTGCCAGCAGCGTTTTAGCGGGGGCCGGAGAGACCCAGTACTTC. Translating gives CASSVLAGAGETQYF.

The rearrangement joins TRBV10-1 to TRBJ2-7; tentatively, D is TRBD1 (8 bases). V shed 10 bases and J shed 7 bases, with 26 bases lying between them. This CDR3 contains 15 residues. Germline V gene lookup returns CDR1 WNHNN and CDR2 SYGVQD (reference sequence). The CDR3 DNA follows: TGCGCCATTAGAAACAGGGGGGGGAAGTACGGAGAGCAGTACTTC. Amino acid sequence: CAIRNRGGKYGEQYF.

The CDR3 bases are TGCGCCAGCAGCCGCGGACAAGGGGAAGGTTCAGCTGAAGCTTTCTTT. Its protein is CASSRGQGEGSAEAFF. This chain connects TRBV4-1 to TRBJ1-1, with a possible D match to TRBD1 (5 bases). Between the trimmed V and J ends, which lost 4 bases and 6 bases, there was a span of 21 bases. The CDR3 contains 16 residues. In germline, CDR1 is MGHRA, CDR2 YSYEKL.

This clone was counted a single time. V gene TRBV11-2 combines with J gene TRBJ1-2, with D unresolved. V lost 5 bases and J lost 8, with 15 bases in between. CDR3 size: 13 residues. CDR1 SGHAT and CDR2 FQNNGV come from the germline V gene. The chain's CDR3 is CASSPTRESGYTF. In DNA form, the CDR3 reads TGTGCCAGCAGCCCAACGAGGGAAAGCGGCTACACCTTC.

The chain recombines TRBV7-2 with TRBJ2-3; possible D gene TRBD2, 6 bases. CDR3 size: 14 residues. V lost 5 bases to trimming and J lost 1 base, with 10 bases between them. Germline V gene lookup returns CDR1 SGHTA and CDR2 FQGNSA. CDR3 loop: CASSGGIRTDTQYF. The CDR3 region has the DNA TGTGCCAGCAGCGGGGGGATACGCACAGATACGCAGTATTTT.

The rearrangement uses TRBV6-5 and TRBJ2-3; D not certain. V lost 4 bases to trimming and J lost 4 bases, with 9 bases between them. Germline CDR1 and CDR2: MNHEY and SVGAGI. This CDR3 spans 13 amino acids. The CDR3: CASSFGRADTQYF. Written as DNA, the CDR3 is TGTGCCAGCAGTTTTGGTCGGGCAGATACGCAGTATTTT.

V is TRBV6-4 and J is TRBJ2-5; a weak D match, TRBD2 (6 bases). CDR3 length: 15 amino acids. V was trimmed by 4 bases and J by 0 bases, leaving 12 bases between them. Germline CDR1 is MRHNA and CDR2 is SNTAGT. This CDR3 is CASSGEVEDQETQYF. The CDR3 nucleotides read TGTGCCAGCAGTGGGGAGGTTGAAGACCAAGAGACCCAGTACTTC.

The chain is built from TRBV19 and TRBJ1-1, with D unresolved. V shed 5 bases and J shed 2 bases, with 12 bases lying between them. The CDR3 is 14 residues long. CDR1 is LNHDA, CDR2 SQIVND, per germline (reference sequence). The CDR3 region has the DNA TGTGCCAGTAGTCCCCAAGCCCAAAACACTGAAGCTTTCTTT. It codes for CASSPQAQNTEAFF.

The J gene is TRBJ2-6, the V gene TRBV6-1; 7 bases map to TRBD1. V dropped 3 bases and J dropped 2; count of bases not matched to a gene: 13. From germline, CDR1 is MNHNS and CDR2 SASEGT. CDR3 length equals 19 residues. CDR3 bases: TGTGCCAGCAGTGACTTCAGGGGGTTTATATCAACTGGGGCCAACGTCCTGACTTTC. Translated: CASSDFRGFISTGANVLTF.

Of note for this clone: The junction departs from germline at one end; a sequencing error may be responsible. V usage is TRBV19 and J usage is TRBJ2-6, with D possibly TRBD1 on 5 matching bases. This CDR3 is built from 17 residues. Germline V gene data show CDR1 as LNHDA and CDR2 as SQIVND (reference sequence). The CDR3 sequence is CASSKVITFSGANGLTF. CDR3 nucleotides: TGTGCCAGTAGTAAGGTCATTACCTTCTCTGGGGCCAACGGCCTGACTTTC.

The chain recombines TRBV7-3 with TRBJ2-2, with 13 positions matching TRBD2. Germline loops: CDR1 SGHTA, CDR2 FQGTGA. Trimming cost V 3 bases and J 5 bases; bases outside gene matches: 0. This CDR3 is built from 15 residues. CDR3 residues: CASSLGLAGTGELFF. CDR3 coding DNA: TGTGCCAGCAGCTTGGGACTAGCGGGGACCGGGGAGCTGTTTTTT.

CDR3 bases: TGTGCCATCAACCCCGGGAATTACTATGGCTACACCTTC. Encoded protein: CAINPGNYYGYTF. This chain connects TRBV10-3 to TRBJ1-2; D is unclear. The CDR3 has 13 amino acids. The V and J ends lost 7 bases and 3 bases respectively, with 12 bases between them. In germline, CDR1 is ENHRY, CDR2 SYGVKD.

For the CDR3, the DNA is TGTGCCAGCAGCGTAGATCAGGGGCCTAATGAAAAACTGTTTTTT. Encoded protein: CASSVDQGPNEKLFF. The chain has TRBV9 and TRBJ1-4; the D gene is possibly TRBD1 (6 bases). Germline V CDR1 and CDR2: SGDLS, YYNGEE. This CDR3 has 15 amino acids. V shed 0 bases and J shed 3 bases, with 9 bases lying between them. The complete variable domain, with remaining parts taken from reference TRBV9 and TRBJ1-4, reads DSGVTQTPKHLITATGQRVTLRCSPRSGDLSVYWYQQSLDQGLQFLIQYYNGEERAKGNILERFSAQQFPDLHSELNLSSLELGDSALYFCASSVDQGPNEKLFFGSGTQLSVL.

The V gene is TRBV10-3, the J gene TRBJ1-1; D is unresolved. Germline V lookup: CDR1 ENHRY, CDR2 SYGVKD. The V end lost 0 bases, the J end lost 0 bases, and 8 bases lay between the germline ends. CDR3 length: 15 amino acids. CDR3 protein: CAISESPTLNTEAFF. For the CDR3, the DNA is TGTGCCATCAGTGAGTCTCCGACATTGAACACTGAAGCTTTCTTT.

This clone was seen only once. As DNA, the CDR3 is TGTGCCAGCAGGGGTTGGGGGGGTGACGAAAAACTGTTTTTT. Protein: CASRGWGGDEKLFF. The chain combines TRBV2 with TRBJ1-4, with D possibly being TRBD1 (5 bases). The CDR3 has 14 amino acids. Trimming cost V 6 bases and J 8 bases, with 16 bases left between them. Germline assignment: CDR1 SNHLY and CDR2 FYNNEI.

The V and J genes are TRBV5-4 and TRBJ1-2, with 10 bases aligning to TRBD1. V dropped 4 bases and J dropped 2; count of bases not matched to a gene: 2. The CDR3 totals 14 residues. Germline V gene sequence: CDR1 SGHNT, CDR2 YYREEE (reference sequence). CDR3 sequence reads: CASSRDRGNYGYTF. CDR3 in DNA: TGTGCCAGCAGCCGGGACAGGGGAAACTATGGCTACACCTTC.

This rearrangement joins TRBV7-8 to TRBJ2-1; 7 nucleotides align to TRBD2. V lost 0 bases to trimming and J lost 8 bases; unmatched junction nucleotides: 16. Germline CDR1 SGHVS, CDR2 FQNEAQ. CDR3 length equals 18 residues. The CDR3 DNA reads TGTGCCAGCAGCTTAGCGAGGTTTTCCCGGACTAGTGAATATGAGCAGTTCTTC. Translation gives CASSLARFSRTSEYEQFF.

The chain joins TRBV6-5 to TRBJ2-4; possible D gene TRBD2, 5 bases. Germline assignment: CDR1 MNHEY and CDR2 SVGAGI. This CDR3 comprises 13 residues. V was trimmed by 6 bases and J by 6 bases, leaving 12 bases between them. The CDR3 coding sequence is TGTGCCAGCAGATCTCCCGGGATAAACATTCAGTACTTC. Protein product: CASRSPGINIQYF.

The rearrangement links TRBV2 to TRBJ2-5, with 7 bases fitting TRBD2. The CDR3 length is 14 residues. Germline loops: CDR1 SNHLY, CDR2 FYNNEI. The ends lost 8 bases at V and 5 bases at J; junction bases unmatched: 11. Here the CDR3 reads CASYRAGVVETQYF. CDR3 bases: TGTGCCAGCTATCGGGCGGGAGTTGTGGAGACCCAGTACTTC.

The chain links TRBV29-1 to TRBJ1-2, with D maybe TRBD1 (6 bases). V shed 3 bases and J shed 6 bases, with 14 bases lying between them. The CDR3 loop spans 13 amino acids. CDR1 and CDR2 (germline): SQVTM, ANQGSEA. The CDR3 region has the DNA TGCAGCGTTGATAATCGGGAGGGGGATGGCTACACCTTC. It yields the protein CSVDNREGDGYTF.